This is a list of T cell receptor beta chains from one sample in a study of blood T cell repertoires in COVID-19. Assay: immunoSEQ multiplex PCR; the TCRdb copy retains only in-frame clones and omits some. In the table there are 95,000 to 110,000 clones, roughly 84% of which are singletons. The sample was peripheral blood. The receptors here all came from a human donor in a cohort sampled during active COVID-19. CDR3s include the opening cysteine and the closing phenylalanine or tryptophan. Each record gives: D gene, J gene, V gene, CDR3 protein. The D gene is left open where the match is weak.

NA TRBJ1-1 TRBV5-4 CASSPPGQITEAFF
NA TRBJ1-1 TRBV5-1 CASSLRVVNTEAFF
NA TRBJ2-2 TRBV3-1/TRBV3-2 CASSQVWGGANTGELFF
TRBD2 TRBJ2-7 TRBV6-2/TRBV6-3 CASSSPLTSESYEQYF
TRBD2 TRBJ2-3 TRBV27 CASSLLAGTTDTQYF
TRBD1 TRBJ1-6 TRBV18 CASSEQRTGGSNSPLHF
TRBD1 TRBJ1-2 TRBV7-2 CASSLGRQGIGYTF
NA TRBJ1-2 TRBV9 CASSPEVDYGYTF
TRBD1 TRBJ2-6 TRBV28 CASREGGAGANVLTF
NA TRBJ1-1 TRBV4-1 CASSQPLGGSEAFF
TRBD2 TRBJ2-3 TRBV15 CATSRVGLAGGTDTQYF
TRBD2 TRBJ2-3 TRBV6-5 CASSYRAGRTDTQYF
NA TRBJ2-1 TRBV5-1 CASSLMGAGYNEQFF
NA TRBJ2-7 TRBV6-2/TRBV6-3 CASSYGPGRGSGSYEQYF
TRBD1 TRBJ2-7 TRBV4-1 CASSQVDFVPGQGYEQYF
TRBD1 TRBJ1-2 TRBV7-8 CASSFGTGGDYGYTF
TRBD1 TRBJ1-3 TRBV18 CASSGQGKGNTIYF
NA TRBJ1-6 TRBV3-1/TRBV3-2 CASSQGGGNSPLHF
TRBD2 TRBJ2-1 TRBV11-2 CASSYSGGPTIEQFF
NA TRBJ2-7 TRBV4-3 CASSQDWSYEQYF
TRBD2 TRBJ2-3 TRBV5-1 CASSLAVMGGGAKADTQYF
NA TRBJ2-7 TRBV28 CASRVSYRISSYEQYF